This TCR beta chain is drawn from a study of blood T cells in healthy people across ages. Study-wide background: Template switching caught about one barcoded beta molecule for each two T cells. Study results and caveats: The study found TCR beta diversity correlated strongly with naive T cell percentage.

Through a sample-barcoded 5' primer and a J-beta primer mix, a second PCR was run for 7 to 11 cycles. Each cDNA molecule was tagged by a template-switch adaptor with 12 random nucleotides. TCRdb redid the calling of the 5' RACE reads with MiXCR, one entry per CDR3 protein. The data contain some 1.8 million distinct CDR3 sequences, roughly 43% of them singletons. Isolation recovered at least 6 million PBMCs from every sample. About this clonotype itself: What it binds is not known.

Germline CDR1 is DFQATT and CDR2 is SNEGSKA (reference sequence). CDR3 length: 17 residues. Sequences were obtained from blood. The rearrangement uses TRBV20-1 and TRBJ2-1; 10 bases line up with TRBD2. Matching the DNA end better, TRBJ2-7 makes the J call doubtful. This TCR was recovered from a human donor in good health. In DNA form, the CDR3 reads TGCAGTGCTCAGCTACGCCGTAGCGGGGGGTACCACAATGAGCAGTACTTC. This translates into CSAQLRRSGGYHNEQYF.